The 10 T cell receptor beta chains below were found in one sample sequenced in a study of T-cell memory formation after mild COVID-19. Via MiXCR, TCRdb re-called the 5' RACE reads, giving one row per CDR3 protein. The sample has roughly 340,000 distinct CDR3 sequences; more than 20% are singletons. The sequenced sample consisted of PBMCs or a T cell subset sorted from them (not recorded which). The receptor set was obtained from a young man who had mild COVID-19 (a few samples of this study predate the infection). Cell type and time point are not known.

This clonotype was recorded a few times. The chain links TRBV5-8 to TRBJ1-3; D call uncertain. The length of the CDR3 is 17 residues. The germline V gene has CDR1 SGHTS and CDR2 YDEGEE. Trimming removed 3 bases from V and 0 bases from J, with 16 bases in between. CDR3 coding DNA: TGTGCCAGCAGCTCGATTCAACTCGTCTTCTCTGGAAACACCATATATTTT. As protein: CASSSIQLVFSGNTIYF.

The J gene is TRBJ2-1, the V gene TRBV24-1; possibly TRBD1 for D (5 bases). The CDR3 is 15 amino acids. V gave up 0 bases and J gave up 10 bases, with 15 bases separating them. Germline V CDR1 and CDR2: KGHDR, SFDVKD. CDR3 in amino acids: CATSDLHGQGWEQFF. CDR3 sequence (DNA): TGTGCCACCAGTGATTTGCACGGGCAGGGTTGGGAGCAGTTCTTC.

The DNA of the CDR3 is TGCAGTGCTAGGGGTGGTAGGAACACCGGGGAGCTGTTTTTT. This sequence encodes CSARGGRNTGELFF. The V gene is TRBV20-1, the J gene TRBJ2-2; no reliable D call. CDR1 and CDR2 (germline): DFQATT, SNEGSKA (reference sequence). CDR3 length equals 14 residues. V was shortened by 3 bases and J by 1 base, with 9 bases between the two germline ends.

The rearrangement uses TRBV18 and TRBJ2-1, with TRBD2 as a possible D gene (5 bases). The CDR3 is 16 residues long. V lost 1 base and J 0 bases, leaving 10 bases between the germline ends. Germline loops: CDR1 KGHSH, CDR2 LQKENI. In nucleotides, the CDR3 is TGTGCCAGCTCACCACTTGCGGGCAGCTCCTACAATGAGCAGTTCTTC. Translated, it gives CASSPLAGSSYNEQFF.

The genes are TRBV4-3 and TRBJ2-2, with a tentative D call TRBD1 (5 bases). Trimming stripped 0 bases from V and 6 bases from J, with 8 bases between. Germline assignment: CDR1 LGHNA and CDR2 YSLEER. The CDR3 is made up of 14 amino acids. The CDR3 bases are TGCGCCAGCAGCCAAGATAGGGGTCCCGGGGAGCTGTTTTTT. Translation: CASSQDRGPGELFF.

This clonotype came up a few times. This chain uses TRBV5-1 with TRBJ2-1, with D possibly matching TRBD2 (6 bases). The CDR3 length is 13 residues. Deletions cut 1 base from V and 8 bases from J, with 10 bases between. CDR1 and CDR2 from the germline V gene are SGHRS and YFSETQ. This CDR3 is CASSLIPGDEQFF. Here the CDR3 DNA reads TGCGCCAGCAGCTTGATACCGGGGGATGAGCAGTTCTTC. Combining the CDR3 with reference TRBV5-1 and TRBJ2-1 gives the whole variable domain KAGVTQTPRYLIKTRGQQVTLSCSPISGHRSVSWYQQTPGQGLQFLFEYFSETQRNKGNFPGRFSGRQFSNSRSEMNVSTLELGDSALYLCASSLIPGDEQFFGPGTRLTVL.

There are many counts of this clonotype. The chain employs TRBV14 and TRBJ2-7; D ambiguous. The germline V gene encodes CDR1 SGHDN and CDR2 FVKESK. This CDR3 has 14 amino acids. V lost 0 bases to trimming and J lost 4 bases, with 10 bases between them. The CDR3 region is CASSQESDLYEQYF. The CDR3 DNA reads TGTGCCAGCAGCCAAGAGTCTGACCTTTACGAGCAGTACTTC.

This sequence joins TRBV4-3 and TRBJ2-3; D not resolved. Germline assignment: CDR1 LGHNA and CDR2 YSLEER. Trimming shortened V by 1 base and J by 8 bases, and 19 bases separated the two germline ends. The CDR3 loop spans 16 amino acids. This chain's CDR3 is CASSQVSSVRTGTQYF. CDR3 coding DNA: TGCGCCAGCAGCCAAGTGTCGAGCGTTCGAACGGGTACGCAGTATTTT.

The V and J genes are TRBV3-1 and TRBJ2-5; D remains unclear. The V and J ends lost 4 bases and 8 bases respectively, with 20 bases between them. The CDR3 is 15 residues long. Germline V gene lookup returns CDR1 LGHDT and CDR2 YNNKEL (reference sequence). The CDR3 bases are TGTGCCAGCAGCCGCAAAGAGACGGGTCACGGCACCCAGTACTTC. Translation: CASSRKETGHGTQYF.

The chain joins TRBV7-9 to TRBJ2-5; weak D call: TRBD2 (5 bases). Between the trimmed V and J ends, which lost 7 bases and 3 bases, there was a span of 24 bases. The CDR3 runs 17 residues. Germline V gene data show CDR1 as SEHNR and CDR2 as FQNEAQ (reference sequence). CDR3 amino acids: CASTPRGRTGRKETQYF. DNA of the CDR3: TGTGCCAGCACCCCAAGAGGCCGGACGGGGAGAAAAGAGACCCAGTACTTC.